This entry concerns a single TCR beta chain. V dropped 0 bases and J dropped 8 bases, with 12 bases sitting between them. CDR1 SGHDT and CDR2 YYEEEE come from the germline V gene. CDR3 size: 14 residues. The source of the sample is a study of blood T cell repertoires in COVID-19. Study details: Sources were T cells, B-cell-depleted T cells, or PBMCs; the material itself was cDNA or gDNA.

Sequencing was performed with immunoSEQ multiplex PCR; in TCRdb, only in-frame clones are kept and a portion is missing. The table has 150,000 to 200,000 clones, around 90% seen once. The sequence derives from a man aged 35 to 55 with active or convalescent COVID-19. The sequencing sample was made of peripheral blood. V gene TRBV5-6 combines with J gene TRBJ2-4; a possible D gene is TRBD1 (5 bases). CDR3 nucleotide sequence: TGTGCCAGCAGCTTGGGGCAGGGATGGGACATTCAGTACTTC. It is translated as CASSLGQGWDIQYF.